This TCR beta chain comes out of a study of metastatic and nonmetastatic thyroid tumors. Study details: Repertoires of blood and of tissue (tumor or nodule) from malignant and benign thyroid patients were compared. Study-wide results and limits: TCR beta diversity was reportedly significantly higher in malignant thyroid tumors than benign nodules, in blood and tumor.

Study processing details: A distant-metastasis classifier for papillary thyroid cancer was built using CDR3 differences across clinicopathological groups. Through MiXCR, TCRdb re-clonotyped the PCR reads. The V and J calls and clone size are TCRdb's, not the authors'. The table includes some 84,000 clones, approximately 9% detected once. The entire patient cohort was treatment-naive prior to thyroid surgery. Ten or more counts support this clone. Its antigen is still unknown. The germline V gene has CDR1 SGHRS and CDR2 YFSETQ. V lost 3 bases and J lost 4; bases outside the gene matches: 2. The CDR3 is 15 residues long.

This TCR was sampled from a female donor with papillary thyroid cancer or a benign thyroid nodule (not recorded which). Some clones in this sample may be carry-over from other donors' samples. Sequencing was performed on blood. The genes are TRBV5-1 and TRBJ2-2, with 11 nucleotides matching TRBD1. The CDR3 coding sequence is TGCGCCAGCAGCTCGGGACAGGGGGGCACCGGGGAGCTGTTTTTT. Its translation is CASSSGQGGTGELFF. The whole variable domain, filled in from reference TRBV5-1 and TRBJ2-2, reads KAGVTQTPRYLIKTRGQQVTLSCSPISGHRSVSWYQQTPGQGLQFLFEYFSETQRNKGNFPGRFSGRQFSNSRSEMNVSTLELGDSALYLCASSSGQGGTGELFFGEGSRLTVL.